A selection of T cell receptor beta chains follows, all from one sample in a study of identical twins. TCRdb re-derived calls from the 5' RACE reads in MiXCR, one entry per CDR3 protein. This repertoire shows roughly 720,000 distinct CDR3 sequences, roughly 18% found once; its top ten account for 13%. This sample was also put to use in a study of T cells expressing NK-cell markers.

Sequencing input: PBMCs. These receptors were taken from a woman aged 18-29 years in good health. Both conserved end residues are part of each CDR3. D genes are given only for firm matches. For some rows the clone size is stated as once, few or many, or as a class when expanded; others skip it.

d_call j_call clone_size v_call cdr3_length cdr3_nt cdr3_aa
. TRBJ2-1 . TRBV3-1 18 TGTGCCAGCAGCCAAGTACGCGCGCTGAAAAAAACCTACAATGAGCAGTTCTTC CASSQVRALKKTYNEQFF
TRBD2 TRBJ2-1 . TRBV9 16 TGTGCCAGCAGCGGACCTAGCGGGGGTTCGTACAATGAGCAGTTCTTC CASSGPSGGSYNEQFF
TRBD1 TRBJ1-5 . TRBV23-1 17 TGCGCCAGCAGTCAATCGACAGGGGGCGAAATCAATCAGCCTCAGCATTTT CASSQSTGGEINQPQHF
TRBD1 TRBJ2-7 few TRBV27 13 TGTGCCAGCAGCGAACAGGGGGCCTACGAGCAGTACTTC CASSEQGAYEQYF
TRBD1 TRBJ2-7 few TRBV5-1 15 TGCGCCAGCAGCCCAGGGACAGGGGGTGGCTACGAGCAGTACTTC CASSPGTGGGYEQYF
. TRBJ1-1 . TRBV5-6 12 TGTGCCAGCAGCTTGTCGACAGCCTTGAGTTTCTTT CASSLSTALSFF
TRBD2 TRBJ2-1 . TRBV6-5 14 TGTGCCAGCAGTTACTCGACTAGCGCTAATGAGCAGTTCTTC CASSYSTSANEQFF
. TRBJ2-1 . TRBV6-4 12 TGTGCCAGCAGTGACCACAGGCGTGAGCAGTTCTTC CASSDHRREQFF
TRBD1 TRBJ2-2 . TRBV29-1 14 TGCAGCGTTGTAGGGACAGGTTTTACCGGGGAGCTGTTTTTT CSVVGTGFTGELFF
. TRBJ1-2 . TRBV5-1 15 TGCGCCAGCAGCTTGGGGCAGATAGCTAACTATGGCTACACCTTC CASSLGQIANYGYTF
. TRBJ1-2 . TRBV15 14 TGTGCCACCAGCAGAGAACGACAGTTCTATGGCTACACCTTC CATSRERQFYGYTF
. TRBJ2-1 few TRBV12-3/TRBV12-4 13 TGTGCCATCCGGGACGCCCAATACAATGAGCAGTTCTTC CAIRDAQYNEQFF
. TRBJ2-3 . TRBV20-1 11 TGCAGTGCTAGAGATTTTAGTACGCAGTATTTT CSARDFSTQYF
. TRBJ2-1 few TRBV12-3/TRBV12-4 11 TGTGCCAGCAGAACTATTGGTGAGCAGTTCTTC CASRTIGEQFF
. TRBJ2-3 . TRBV16 17 TGTGCCAGCAGCCAATCACAGGGAAACCGGGTGACAGATACGCAGTATTTT CASSQSQGNRVTDTQYF
. TRBJ2-1 . TRBV5-5 15 TGTGCCAGCAGCTACCACGGCGGGGAATGGTATGAGCAGTTCTTC CASSYHGGEWYEQFF
. TRBJ2-5 . TRBV7-9 14 TGTGCCAGCAGCTTGAGTTCCTTGACGGAGACCCAGTACTTC CASSLSSLTETQYF
. TRBJ2-3 . TRBV4-3 15 TGCGCCAGCAGCCAGGGGGGCGTAGCCGCAGATACGCAGTATTTT CASSQGGVAADTQYF
TRBD1 TRBJ1-4 . TRBV20-1 13 TGCAGTGTCCCGACAGGGAGTAATGAAAAACTGTTTTTT CSVPTGSNEKLFF
. TRBJ2-7 . TRBV5-1 15 TGCGCCAGCAGCCCCGGGGACCGACTTCGCTACGAGCAGTACTTC CASSPGDRLRYEQYF
TRBD2 TRBJ2-5 few TRBV20-1 13 TGCAGTGCTGACGGGACTAGACAAGAGACCCAGTACTTC CSADGTRQETQYF
. TRBJ2-7 few TRBV6-5 15 TGTGCCAGCAGTTACTCCGGAGCGGCCACCTACGAGCAGTACTTC CASSYSGAATYEQYF
TRBD1 TRBJ2-7 many TRBV12-3/TRBV12-4 15 TGTGCCAGCAGTTCACCACAGGGGGGAAAATACGAGCAGTACTTC CASSSPQGGKYEQYF
. TRBJ2-7 . TRBV11-2 12 TGTGCCAGCAGCCTTTGGTTGGCAGAGCAGTACTTC CASSLWLAEQYF
. TRBJ2-3 . TRBV24-1 15 TGTGCCACCAGTGACCCGGTCTCGAGCACAGATACGCAGTATTTT CATSDPVSSTDTQYF
. TRBJ2-1 . TRBV27 15 TGTGCCAGCAGTTTCCACAAGTTCCAGCTCAATGAGCAGTTCTTC CASSFHKFQLNEQFF
TRBD2 TRBJ2-3 few TRBV5-4 15 TGTGCCAGCAGCTTGGGACTAGCCTACACAGATACGCAGTATTTT CASSLGLAYTDTQYF
TRBD1 TRBJ2-4 . TRBV20-1 17 TGCAGTGCTAGTGGACTTGGGACAGCAGGCCCCAAAAACATTCAGTACTTC CSASGLGTAGPKNIQYF
. TRBJ2-7 . TRBV27 14 TGTGCCAGCAGAACGACAGAAACTTCCTACGAGCAGTACTTC CASRTTETSYEQYF
. TRBJ2-2 many TRBV12-3/TRBV12-4 16 TGTGCCAGCAGCTCTCAGGGGGGACGGAACACCGGGGAGCTGTTTTTT CASSSQGGRNTGELFF
TRBD1 TRBJ2-2 many TRBV5-1 14 TGCGCCAGCAGTTCCGGGACAGGGACCGGGGAGCTGTTTTTT CASSSGTGTGELFF
TRBD1 TRBJ2-5 . TRBV11-1 18 TGTGCCAGCAGCCGAGGACAGGGCGAGGGTGAGATTGGAGAGACCCAGTACTTC CASSRGQGEGEIGETQYF
. TRBJ2-7 . TRBV12-3/TRBV12-4 15 TGTGCCAGCAGACGCACGGGACTTACATCCTACGAGCAGTACTTC CASRRTGLTSYEQYF
. TRBJ1-3 few TRBV20-1 15 TGCAGTGCTAGAGGACTTCAGGGGCTTGGAAACACCATATATTTT CSARGLQGLGNTIYF
. TRBJ2-7 . TRBV7-9 14 TGTGCCAGCAGCTTAGTGCGGGCCCCATACGAGCAGTACTTC CASSLVRAPYEQYF
. TRBJ1-2 many TRBV6-6 13 TGTGCCAGCAGTTACGCTGATAACTATGGCTACACCTTC CASSYADNYGYTF
. TRBJ2-5 few TRBV5-5 16 TGTGCCAGCAGCTCGACTGGGGTAGGGACCGTTCGGACCCAGTACTTC CASSSTGVGTVRTQYF
. TRBJ1-1 . TRBV4-2 14 TGTGCCAGCAGCCAACCCCAGGGTCGAACTGAAGCTTTCTTT CASSQPQGRTEAFF
. TRBJ2-2 once TRBV5-1 20 TGCGCCAGCACCCCCTGGGGGCAGAAGACCGAAACATGGAACACCGGGGAGCTGTTTTTT CASTPWGQKTETWNTGELFF
. TRBJ1-1 few TRBV9 15 TGTGCCAGCAGCCCTGGGCCAGGGGCTGTGACTGAAGCTTTCTTT CASSPGPGAVTEAFF
. TRBJ2-1 . TRBV27 15 TGTGCCAGCAGTTTATGGCAGGGGGGGTACAATGAGCAGTTCTTC CASSLWQGGYNEQFF
. TRBJ1-1 many TRBV6-5 11 TGTGCCAGCTCCTGGAACACTGAAGCTTTCTTT CASSWNTEAFF
. TRBJ2-5 few TRBV20-1 13 TGCAGTGCTAGAGACGCGCAGACTGAGACCCAGTACTTC CSARDAQTETQYF
TRBD1 TRBJ2-7 few TRBV6-5 16 TGTGCCAGCAGTTACTCAGGGACAGGGGGCCTCCTTTGGCAGTACTTC CASSYSGTGGLLWQYF
TRBD2 TRBJ2-5 few TRBV4-1 18 TGCGCCAGCAGCCAAGATCGATCGCCTAGCGGGTTCCAAGAGACCCAGTACTTC CASSQDRSPSGFQETQYF
. TRBJ2-7 . TRBV2 14 TGTGCCAGCAGTGAAAGGACTCCCTACTACGAGCAGTACTTC CASSERTPYYEQYF
. TRBJ2-5 few TRBV20-1 10 TGCAGTGCTAGCGGGAAGACCCAGTACTTC CSASGKTQYF
. TRBJ1-2 . TRBV20-1 10 TGCAGTGCCCCCTTCTATGGCTACACCTTC CSAPFYGYTF
TRBD1 TRBJ2-7 few TRBV10-3 16 TGTGCCATCAGTGAGTCGGGAAGGGGGCAGGCCCACGAGCAGTACTTC CAISESGRGQAHEQYF
. TRBJ2-5 . TRBV20-1 12 TGCAGTGCTAGAGGTGCGGAAGAGACCCAGTACTTC CSARGAEETQYF
. TRBJ2-1 few TRBV20-1 14 TGCAGTGCTAGATGGCAGGGGACCTACAATGAGCAGTTCTTC CSARWQGTYNEQFF
. TRBJ2-1 few TRBV5-6 16 TGTGCCAGCAGCCCCCTAGAATGGCGGGATGTGTATGAGCAGTTCTTC CASSPLEWRDVYEQFF
TRBD1 TRBJ1-1 few TRBV12-3/TRBV12-4 12 TGTGCCAATAAAAACAGGGGCGGTGAAGCTTTCTTT CANKNRGGEAFF
TRBD2 TRBJ2-7 . TRBV6-2/TRBV6-3 16 TGTGCCAGCAGAAGGGGACTAGCGGAGGAAAGTTACGAGCAGTACTTC CASRRGLAEESYEQYF
. TRBJ2-2 . TRBV7-3 17 TGTGCCAGCAGCTTATATCGTGACCTTCGGAGCACCGGGGAGCTGTTTTTT CASSLYRDLRSTGELFF
. TRBJ2-1 few TRBV11-2 16 TGTGCCAGCAGCTCCCTGACCGGGAGCTCCTACAATGAGCAGTTCTTC CASSSLTGSSYNEQFF
. TRBJ2-3 few TRBV10-3 15 TGTGCCATCAGTGCTGACTTAGGGAGCACAGATACGCAGTATTTT CAISADLGSTDTQYF
. TRBJ1-1 . TRBV29-1 13 TGCAGCGTTGGAGGTAGGCCGAACACTGAAGCTTTCTTT CSVGGRPNTEAFF
. TRBJ1-2 . TRBV3-1 13 TGTGCCAGCAGCCAAGAAGGAGTCTATGGCTACACCTTC CASSQEGVYGYTF
. TRBJ2-7 . TRBV20-1 15 TGCAGTGCTGTGGCCGGGACCCGGGGGATCTACGAGCAGTACTTC CSAVAGTRGIYEQYF